This T cell receptor beta chain was documented in a study of shared clonotypes between healthy human individuals (TCRdb year 2020). With regard to the full study: A couple of women and a few men aged 18 to 49 years were included in the cohort. For each donor, three plates each were used for CD4 naive and CD4 memory, two plates were used for CD8 naive, and one plate was used for CD8 memory. Blood TCR repertoires of roughly 5 healthy adults were deeply sequenced to estimate repertoire size and the extent of clonotype sharing between individuals. Different laboratories and diverse techniques were used to prepare libraries and sequence TCR repertoires, to increase sequencing depth and limit assay-specific biases. Leukapheresis yielded between about 0.94 and 8.9 billion PBMCs per donor. Summary of the overall study and its limitations: Sharing across a few donors was observed for around 5% of naive CD4, under 4% of naive CD8, 2% to 2.5% of memory CD4, and around 0.4% of memory CD8 clonotypes. Larger estimated clonotype richness was generally found for naive subsets than for memory subsets. Pairwise subsampling indicated that sequencing depth was expected to affect the degree of clonotype sharing among donors. Compared with non-shared clonotypes, clonotypes shared by all four sorted-subset donors had higher generation probabilities. Incomplete sequencing was indicated by rarefaction of sorted-subset datasets, despite the large sequencing depth. Only blood was sampled, and tissue TCR repertoires likely differ from those in blood. Because the study included a small number of donors, the genetic and exposure-history diversity represented was limited.

Measured from the cysteine to the phenylalanine, the CDR3 is 18 residues long. The CDR3 DNA has 54 bases and is translated from base 1. Clipping removes 3 bases from V and 3 bases from J, with 9 as the unmatched junction base count. The germline V gene provides CDR1 SGDLS and CDR2 YYNGEE. Using the deep immunoSEQ assay, TCR CDR3 regions were amplified from genomic DNA by multiplex PCR. Extracted genomic DNA from each cell subset was spread evenly across all wells of several immunoSEQ 96-well plates, with each plate serving as a replicate. For sorted subsets, roughly 200 ng of genomic DNA, equivalent to 25,000 to 30,000 T cell genomes, went into each replicate PCR. Purified libraries were quantified with a Qubit 3.0 fluorometer, sized on a Bioanalyzer 2100, and re-quantified with the KAPA Library Quantification kit. Every immunoSEQ 96-well plate was sequenced on a separate single-read 150-cycle Illumina NextSeq 550 flow cell. In the source study's methods: Because the immunoSEQ output included only junctional sequences and no quality scores, the filtering could not be the same as the filtering used for full-length reads. To assign V/J genes and CDR3, sequences were annotated using PyIR, a Python wrapper for IgBLAST v1.9, with IMGT germline references. Any read was removed if the V/J assignment was weak (E-value above 1e-6), the CDR3 was missing, or the read contained stop codons, out-of-frame junctions, or ambiguous translated residues. V3J clonotypes were defined as sequences sharing the same inferred V gene, J gene, and CDR3 amino acid sequence. Percentage overlap between repertoires was computed as shared unique clonotypes divided by the size of the smaller repertoire. Three approaches were used to assess repertoire richness: RTK rarefaction, the Chao1 estimator, and Recon v2.1 estimates of unobserved clonotypes. For all TCRbeta clonotypes obtained by the gDNA method from a few donors, generation probabilities were computed with OLGA. TCRdb re-hosts the immuneACCESS table, in-frame sequences only. Its copies lack some clones; in the studies checked, an unresolved V gene accounts for under half of them, and the cause for the rest is not known. The DNA was the basis for D and trimming; V, J and clone size are from that table. In this sample the table shows approximately 640,000 clones, about 90% of which occur a single time. The top ten hold 34% of the sample.

Healthy HIV-negative adults with no recently reported acute infections or vaccinations were included as donors. Every donor was a Caucasian adult living in Nashville, Tennessee, USA. CD8 memory samples consisted of magnetically selected CD45RO+ cells combined with CCR7-negative CD45RA+ effector memory (TemRA) cells. After blood collection by leukapheresis, PBMCs were isolated using Ficoll-Histopaque density gradient centrifugation and then cryopreserved in the vapor phase of liquid nitrogen. Analytical flow cytometry was used to check the purity and quantity of every magnetically sorted T cell population. From each sorted fraction, genomic DNA was isolated and quantified by UV absorbance on a Nanodrop 2000c. In the case of this clone: This receptor's antigen is unknown. No base quality information exists; no much larger clone differs at one position.

This chain is built from TRBV9 and TRBJ2-1, with 13 junctional bases fitting TRBD2. Input material: memory CD8+ T cells from PBMCs. The cell subset or site label corresponds to: CD45RO+ cells pooled with CCR7-negative TemRA cells. The sequence was obtained from a man aged 18 to 35 in good health. Some clones in this sample may be carry-over from other donors' samples. For the CDR3, the sequence is CASSGVARTSGSYNEQFF. The bases are TGTGCCAGCAGCGGGGTAGCCAGGACTAGCGGGAGCTACAATGAGCAGTTCTTC.